The 32 T cell receptor beta chains below all came from one sample that was sequenced in a study of blood T cell repertoires in COVID-19. Clones were sequenced by immunoSEQ multiplex PCR, and TCRdb holds only the in-frame ones, with some missing. The sample yields more than 13,000 clones, roughly 89% seen once. The sequencing input was peripheral blood. All receptors come from a woman in her 70s in a cohort sampled during active or convalescent COVID-19.

The chain is built from TRBV11-2 and TRBJ1-1, with D uncertain. Germline CDR1 SGHAT, CDR2 FQNNGV. The CDR3 runs 15 residues. With 5 bases removed from V and 1 base from J, the gap between germline ends came to 14 bases. The CDR3 bases are TGTGCCAGCAGCATAACCGATGGCTCGAACACTGAAGCTTTCTTT. Protein sequence: CASSITDGSNTEAFF.

The rearrangement joins TRBV7-9 to TRBJ2-5; a possible D gene is TRBD1 (6 bases). The CDR3 extends over 12 amino acids. Trimming stripped 6 bases from V and 4 bases from J, with 9 bases between. The germline V gene encodes CDR1 SEHNR and CDR2 FQNEAQ (reference sequence). Written as DNA, the CDR3 is TGTGCCAGCAGGCTAGGGGGAGAGACCCAGTACTTC. It translates to CASRLGGETQYF.

The V and J genes are TRBV19 and TRBJ1-2, with unresolved D. This CDR3 contains 15 residues. The V and J ends lost 4 bases and 3 bases respectively, with 15 bases between them. From germline, CDR1 is LNHDA and CDR2 SQIVND (reference sequence). Here the CDR3 DNA reads TGTGCCAGTAGTACGTCGGGGTCGAAGGACTATGGCTACACCTTC. The encoded protein is CASSTSGSKDYGYTF.

This clone was seen just once. The chain is built from TRBV11-2 and TRBJ1-5, with TRBD1 identical over 12 bases. The V segment lost 5 bases and the J segment 2 bases; nucleotides outside the gene matches: 1. This CDR3 is 15 amino acids long. CDR1 is SGHAT, CDR2 FQNNGV, per germline. The CDR3 loop is CASSGTGGGNQPQHF. CDR3 sequence (DNA): TGTGCCAGCAGCGGGACAGGGGGCGGCAATCAGCCCCAGCATTTT.

The chain is built from TRBV7-9 and TRBJ2-3, with D tentatively TRBD2 (6 bases). Trimming pared 3 bases from V and 0 bases from J, leaving 7 bases between. This CDR3 spans 14 amino acids. Germline V lookup: CDR1 SEHNR, CDR2 FQNEAQ (reference sequence). CDR3 sequence (DNA): TGTGCCAGCAGCTTGCGGGGCAGCACAGATACGCAGTATTTT. It yields the protein CASSLRGSTDTQYF.

The chain recombines TRBV2 with TRBJ2-7; D not resolved. Germline values: CDR1 SNHLY, CDR2 FYNNEI. With 6 bases removed from V and 3 bases from J, the gap between germline ends came to 3 bases. The length of the CDR3 is 10 residues. In DNA form, the CDR3 reads TGTGCCAGCAGCCTCTACGAGCAGTACTTC. This codes for CASSLYEQYF.

The CDR3 DNA is TGTGCCAGCTCATCCCAGGGTACCGGGGAGCTGTTTTTT. Its protein product is CASSSQGTGELFF. The rearrangement uses TRBV18 and TRBJ2-2; D may be TRBD1 (5 bases). This CDR3 spans 13 amino acids. Germline V gene sequence: CDR1 KGHSH, CDR2 LQKENI. V was trimmed by 5 bases and J by 5 bases, leaving 9 bases between them.

The chain links TRBV5-1 to TRBJ2-5, with TRBD2 identical over 13 bases. The CDR3 sequence is 16 residues long. J gave up 5 bases and V 2 bases, and 6 bases lay outside the gene matches. Germline V gene lookup returns CDR1 SGHRS and CDR2 YFSETQ. The CDR3 DNA follows: TGCGCCAGCAGCTTATCATTGACTAGCGGGGGGGAGACCCAGTACTTC. Translating gives CASSLSLTSGGETQYF.

The chain joins TRBV28 to TRBJ1-2; maybe TRBD1 (6 bases). Trimming removed 1 base from V and 6 bases from J, with 9 bases in between. The CDR3 totals 13 residues. Germline V CDR1 and CDR2: MDHEN, SYDVKM. CDR3 loop: CASSLLNRDGYTF. As DNA, the CDR3 is TGTGCCAGCAGTTTATTAAACAGGGATGGCTACACCTTC.

This clone was seen once. The chain carries TRBV6-2 or TRBV6-3 and TRBJ2-1; TRBD2 matches 9 bases. The CDR3 length is 16 residues. From germline, CDR1 is MNHEY and CDR2 SVGEGT. V trimming: 4 bases; J trimming: 6 bases; junction bases outside the gene matches: 10. In DNA form, the CDR3 reads TGTGCCAGCAGTTCCGGCGGGGGGGCGGTAAGCAATGAGCAGTTCTTC. Its protein product is CASSSGGGAVSNEQFF.

This chain joins TRBV5-1 and TRBJ2-2; 9 bases agree with TRBD1. The CDR3 is 17 amino acids. Germline V gene sequence: CDR1 SGHRS, CDR2 YFSETQ. After removal of 0 bases from V and 5 bases from J, the junction contained 8 bases not matched to a gene. CDR3 sequence: CASSLGLTGGRTGELFF. CDR3 in DNA: TGCGCCAGCAGCTTGGGATTGACAGGGGGACGGACCGGGGAGCTGTTTTTT.

This CDR3 is CASSEDRVNSPLHF. CDR3 nucleotide sequence: TGTGCCAGCAGCGAGGACAGGGTAAATTCACCCCTCCACTTT. V gene TRBV6-5 combines with J gene TRBJ1-6; 8 bases are shared with TRBD1. V was pared by 6 bases and J by 7 bases, with 5 bases of the junction left unmatched. The CDR3 runs to 14 residues. In germline, CDR1 is MNHEY, CDR2 SVGAGI.

The V call is TRBV15, the J call TRBJ1-1; D is ambiguous. Germline assignment: CDR1 LNHNV and CDR2 YYDKDF (reference sequence). V dropped 0 bases and J dropped 1 base, with 6 bases sitting between them. This CDR3 has 14 amino acids. The CDR3 region is CATSRETANTEAFF. CDR3 sequence (DNA): TGTGCCACCAGCAGAGAAACAGCGAACACTGAAGCTTTCTTT.

The genes are TRBV28 and TRBJ1-3; no reliable D call. From germline, CDR1 is MDHEN and CDR2 SYDVKM. V lost 2 bases to trimming and J lost 0 bases, with 8 bases between them. The CDR3 covers 15 residues. CDR3 sequence reads: CASSLTGNSGNTIYF. The CDR3 DNA sequence: TGTGCCAGCAGTTTAACGGGAAACTCTGGAAACACCATATATTTT.

CDR3 in amino acids: CAWGRVGETQYF. DNA for the CDR3: TGTGCCTGGGGGCGGGTGGGGGAGACCCAGTACTTC. V gene TRBV28 combines with J gene TRBJ2-5; D perhaps matches TRBD1 (6 bases). Deletions cut 11 bases from V and 5 bases from J, with 15 bases between. The CDR3 length is 12 residues. Germline V gene lookup returns CDR1 MDHEN and CDR2 SYDVKM.

This rearrangement joins TRBV7-9 to TRBJ2-1, with D maybe TRBD1 (5 bases). With 5 bases removed from V and 4 bases from J, the gap between germline ends came to 9 bases. The CDR3 is made up of 13 amino acids. Germline V gene lookup returns CDR1 SEHNR and CDR2 FQNEAQ (reference sequence). CDR3 sequence reads: CASSLDSYNEQFF. CDR3 nucleotide sequence: TGTGCCAGCAGCCTTGACAGTTACAATGAGCAGTTCTTC. The variable domain in full, with the rest retrieved from reference TRBV7-9 and TRBJ2-1, is DTGVSQNPRHKITKRGQNVTFRCDPISEHNRLYWYRQTLGQGPEFLTYFQNEAQLEKSRLLSDRFSAERPKGSFSTLEIQRTEQGDSAMYLCASSLDSYNEQFFGPGTRLTVL.

This sequence joins TRBV11-3 and TRBJ2-1, with TRBD2 matching 7 bases. V lost 5 bases and J lost 7; bases outside the gene matches: 2. Germline CDR1 reads SGHNT; CDR2 reads YENEEA. The CDR3 loop spans 12 amino acids. Here the CDR3 DNA reads TGTGCCAGCAGCGCGGGGGAGAATGAGCAGTTCTTC. It encodes CASSAGENEQFF.

V usage is TRBV5-6 and J usage is TRBJ2-1; no definite D call. The CDR3 runs to 14 residues. Trimming left V 0 bases short and J 2 bases short, with 6 bases between. In germline, CDR1 is SGHDT, CDR2 YYEEEE. The CDR3 region has the DNA TGTGCCAGCAGCTTGGGACAACCCTACAATGAGCAGTTCTTC. Its translation: CASSLGQPYNEQFF.

CDR3 amino acids: CASTPGQPNTEAFF. CDR3 bases: TGCGCCAGCACCCCGGGACAACCGAACACTGAAGCTTTCTTT. The rearrangement uses TRBV5-1 and TRBJ1-1; a weak D match, TRBD1 (6 bases). Germline V CDR1 and CDR2: SGHRS, YFSETQ. This CDR3 spans 14 amino acids. The V end lost 6 bases, the J end lost 1 base, and 13 bases lay between the germline ends.

The V gene is TRBV30, the J gene TRBJ2-7; possible D gene TRBD1, 7 bases. Germline-derived CDR1 and CDR2 are GTSNPN and SVGIG (reference sequence). Trimming cost V 0 bases and J 6 bases, with 9 bases left between them. The CDR3 sequence is 12 residues long. The CDR3 is CAWSVQGGEQYF. The CDR3 DNA reads as TGTGCCTGGAGTGTTCAGGGGGGCGAGCAGTACTTC.

The rearrangement links TRBV5-5 to TRBJ1-1, with D uncertain. V was shortened by 2 bases and J by 5 bases, with 22 bases between the two germline ends. The CDR3 is 17 residues long. Germline V lookup: CDR1 SGHKS, CDR2 YYEKEE (reference sequence). DNA for the CDR3: TGTGCCAGCAGCTTTAGCCCCTTGCCCGGGATCGGGACTGAAGCTTTCTTT. It is translated as CASSFSPLPGIGTEAFF.

This chain connects TRBV5-1 to TRBJ2-2; 12 nucleotides agree with TRBD1. In germline, CDR1 is SGHRS, CDR2 YFSETQ. With 4 bases clipped from V and 6 bases from J, the junction kept 7 bases outside the gene matches. The CDR3 has 16 amino acids. CDR3 bases: TGCGCCAGCAGCCCGGCCGGGACAGGGGGCCCCGGGGAGCTGTTTTTT. This gives the protein CASSPAGTGGPGELFF.

This clone appeared a single time. This chain links TRBV7-2 with TRBJ1-6; 9 nucleotides align to TRBD1. Germline CDR1 and CDR2: SGHTA and FQGNSA. V lost 6 bases and J lost 0; bases outside the gene matches: 3. The CDR3 contains 16 residues. As DNA, the CDR3 is TGTGCCAGCAGGGGACAGGGTCCCTCCTATAATTCACCCCTCCACTTT. It codes for CASRGQGPSYNSPLHF.

The genes are TRBV7-9 and TRBJ1-2, with 11 bases that match TRBD1. Germline values: CDR1 SEHNR, CDR2 FQNEAQ (reference sequence). The CDR3 totals 15 residues. V lost 4 bases to trimming and J lost 4 bases; unmatched junction nucleotides: 5. This chain's CDR3 is CASSSDRGLPYGYTF. DNA for the CDR3: TGTGCCAGCAGCTCGGACAGGGGGCTCCCCTATGGCTACACCTTC.

This rearrangement joins TRBV28 to TRBJ1-6, with unresolved D. With 5 bases removed from V and 7 bases from J, the gap between germline ends came to 15 bases. This CDR3 spans 15 amino acids. Germline CDR1 reads MDHEN; CDR2 reads SYDVKM. The chain's CDR3 is CASSPFGGKNSPLHF. The CDR3 DNA follows: TGTGCCAGCAGTCCCTTCGGCGGGAAGAATTCACCCCTCCACTTT. Looking up the rest from reference TRBV28 and TRBJ1-6 gives the full variable domain: DVKVTQSSRYLVKRTGEKVFLECVQDMDHENMFWYRQDPGLGLRLIYFSYDVKMKEKGDIPEGYSVSREKKERFSLILESASTNQTSMYLCASSPFGGKNSPLHFGNGTRLTVT.

This sequence joins TRBV28 and TRBJ2-2, with 11 nucleotides matching TRBD1. Germline values: CDR1 MDHEN, CDR2 SYDVKM. The CDR3 extends over 14 amino acids. Unmatched junction bases numbered 5, after V lost 10 bases and J lost 4 bases. CDR3 protein: CATRTGGFTGELFF. The CDR3 DNA reads as TGTGCCACCCGGACAGGGGGCTTCACCGGGGAGCTGTTTTTT.

CDR3 coding DNA: TGTGCCACCAGCAGAGGAGTTGCGGGGTGGGCGGGGACAGATACGCAGTATTTT. Its translation is CATSRGVAGWAGTDTQYF. The chain links TRBV15 to TRBJ2-3; tentative D call: TRBD2 (6 bases). V gave up 1 base and J gave up 3 bases, with 20 bases separating them. The CDR3 covers 18 residues. Germline-derived CDR1 and CDR2 are LNHNV and YYDKDF (reference sequence). Using reference TRBV15 and TRBJ2-3 for the parts outside the CDR3, the full variable domain is DAMVIQNPRYQVTQFGKPVTLSCSQTLNHNVMYWYQQKSSQAPKLLFHYYDKDFNNEADTPDNFQSRRPNTSFCFLDIRSPGLGDTAMYLCATSRGVAGWAGTDTQYFGPGTRLTVL.

The rearrangement links TRBV6-4 to TRBJ2-3, with no clear D. The germline V and J ends were trimmed by 3 bases and 2 bases, with 12 bases remaining between them. Per the germline V gene, CDR1 is MRHNA and CDR2 is SNTAGT. CDR3 length: 15 amino acids. The CDR3 spells CASSERDTLTDTQYF. DNA of the CDR3: TGTGCCAGCAGTGAACGCGACACCCTCACAGATACGCAGTATTTT.

The chain employs TRBV10-3 and TRBJ2-2, with a possible D match to TRBD1 (5 bases). CDR1 is ENHRY and CDR2 is SYGVKD in the germline V gene. The CDR3 covers 13 residues. Trimming removed 11 bases from V and 7 bases from J, with 17 bases in between. CDR3: CALSSGPLGELFF. The CDR3 region has the DNA TGTGCCTTATCTTCAGGGCCCCTCGGGGAGCTGTTTTTT.

V and J are TRBV2 and TRBJ2-6, with D possibly being TRBD1 (6 bases). Trimming took 6 bases from V and 0 from J, leaving 12 bases between them. This CDR3 comprises 16 residues. Germline CDR1 SNHLY, CDR2 FYNNEI. The DNA for the CDR3 is TGTGCCAGCAGACAGGGACGGGACTCTGGGGCCAACGTCCTGACTTTC. Translation gives CASRQGRDSGANVLTF.

This rearrangement joins TRBV24-1 to TRBJ2-1; no clear D. The CDR3 is 13 amino acids. The germline gives CDR1 KGHDR, CDR2 SFDVKD. Trimming stripped 3 bases from V and 10 bases from J, with 12 bases between. The CDR3 protein is CATSDLLFPEQFF. The CDR3 DNA follows: TGTGCCACCAGTGATCTCCTGTTTCCCGAGCAGTTCTTC.

This chain joins TRBV2 and TRBJ1-1; D is unclear. CDR3 length: 12 residues. Between the trimmed V and J ends, which lost 3 bases and 8 bases, there was a span of 10 bases. The germline V gene has CDR1 SNHLY and CDR2 FYNNEI. The CDR3 reads CASSDLRVEAFF. The CDR3 DNA sequence: TGTGCCAGCAGTGATTTGAGGGTAGAAGCTTTCTTT.